These T cell receptor beta chains were read from a single sample in a study of T cell repertoires in cytomegalovirus infection. These receptors' targets are unknown. TCRdb ran MiXCR on the reads and lists one entry per CDR3 protein. This sample has 45,000 to 55,000 distinct CDR3 sequences, with roughly 19% found just once. The specimen comprised CD8+ T cells from cultured PBMCs, sampled from culture after CMV antigen stimulation. The receptors here all came from a human donor in good health (CMV status not recorded). Some clones in this sample may be carry-over from other donors' samples. Both conserved end residues are part of each CDR3. The D gene is left open where the match is weak. Not all rows give a size; the values are once, few, many and, for expanded clones, a class.

V gene	clone size	D gene	J gene	CDR3 DNA	CDR3 protein
TRBV24-1	many	-	TRBJ2-5	TGTGCCACCAGTGACCATCTCCGGGACACTCAAAAGGAGACCCAGTACTTC	CATSDHLRDTQKETQYF
TRBV7-2	many	TRBD1	TRBJ2-7	TGTGCCAGCAGCAAAAGGGACAGGGGGCGCTACGAGCAGTACTTC	CASSKRDRGRYEQYF
TRBV9	-	TRBD1	TRBJ1-2	TGTGCCAGCAGCGTAGCTACGGGAAGGGGGCTAAGAGATGATGGCTACACCTTC	CASSVATGRGLRDDGYTF
TRBV7-2	many	TRBD1	TRBJ2-1	TGTGCCAGCAGCTTAGCGAGGGGGCCGCCTTACAATGAGCAGTTCTTC	CASSLARGPPYNEQFF
TRBV4-1	-	-	TRBJ2-1	TGCGCCAGCAGCCAAGGGAGCAATGAGCAGTTCTTC	CASSQGSNEQFF
TRBV7-8	medium-sized	-	TRBJ2-7	TGTGCCAGCAGCTTGGACAGCTCCTACGAGCAGTACTTC	CASSLDSSYEQYF
TRBV12-3/TRBV12-4	-	-	TRBJ1-1	TGTGCCAGCAGTTTGGCTAACACTGAAGCTTTCTTT	CASSLANTEAFF
TRBV7-2	many	-	TRBJ1-6	TGTGCCAGCAGCTTGTCCGGGACTCCTATGTCGCGGTCACCCCTCCACTTT	CASSLSGTPMSRSPLHF
TRBV15	few	TRBD1	TRBJ2-5	TGTGCCACCAGCAGAGATGACAGGGGATTCCAAGAGACCCAGTACTTC	CATSRDDRGFQETQYF
TRBV20-1	-	TRBD2	TRBJ2-1	TGCAGTGATATAGTAGGACTAGCGGCATACAATGAGCAGTTCTTC	CSDIVGLAAYNEQFF
TRBV29-1	few	TRBD1	TRBJ1-3	TGCAGCGGGGAGGTATCCGGGACAGCTGGAAACACCATATATTTT	CSGEVSGTAGNTIYF
TRBV29-1	few	-	TRBJ2-3	TGCAGCGTTGTAGACGGGGTGCATACGCAGTATTTT	CSVVDGVHTQYF
TRBV7-9	few	TRBD1	TRBJ1-2	TGTGCCAGCAGCGCTGTACGACAGGGGGCTGACTATGGCTACACCTTC	CASSAVRQGADYGYTF
TRBV20-1	few	-	TRBJ2-7	TGCAGTGCTAGAGATTGGTCAGGGAGCCACGAGCAGTACTTC	CSARDWSGSHEQYF
TRBV4-3	-	-	TRBJ2-7	TGCGCCAGCAGCCAAGGCCGGGACCTGAATCTCTACGAGCAGTACTTC	CASSQGRDLNLYEQYF
TRBV6-1	-	-	TRBJ1-4	TGTGCCAGCAGATGGACAGCAACTAATGAAAAACTGTTTTTT	CASRWTATNEKLFF
TRBV4-1	few	-	TRBJ2-1	TGCGCCAGCAGCCTTGGGACGGGGGATGAGCAGTTCTTC	CASSLGTGDEQFF
TRBV20-1	few	-	TRBJ1-3	TGCAGTGTCAGATATGGAAACACCATATATTTT	CSVRYGNTIYF
TRBV20-1	-	TRBD2	TRBJ2-7	TGCAGTGCTAGGGAACTAGCGGTATCCTACGAGCAGTACTTC	CSARELAVSYEQYF
TRBV2	-	TRBD1	TRBJ2-2	TGTGCCAGCAGCGCTACAGGGGACACCGGGGAGCTGTTTTTT	CASSATGDTGELFF
TRBV5-1	many	TRBD1	TRBJ1-2	TGCGCCAGCAGCCCCCTGACAGGGGGCGCGTTCGGAGACTATGGCTACACCTTC	CASSPLTGGAFGDYGYTF
TRBV5-1	-	-	TRBJ2-7	TGCGCCAGCAGCTTGGCCTTTATGGGTACAGGAACCTACGAGCAGTACTTC	CASSLAFMGTGTYEQYF
TRBV28	many	TRBD1	TRBJ2-7	TGTGCCAGCAGCCTCGTGACAGGGCCCCTCGAGCAGTACTTC	CASSLVTGPLEQYF
TRBV4-3	many	-	TRBJ2-1	TGCGCCAGCAGCCTAACCGGGACCCCCTACAATGAGCAGTTCTTC	CASSLTGTPYNEQFF
TRBV24-1	few	TRBD2	TRBJ2-5	TGTGCCACCAGTGAAACGACTAGCGGGGGATACCAAGAGACCCAGTACTTC	CATSETTSGGYQETQYF
TRBV4-3	-	-	TRBJ2-7	TGCGCCAGCAGCCAAGATAAGCTAGGCCAAGCCTACGAGCAGTACTTC	CASSQDKLGQAYEQYF
TRBV6-6	-	-	TRBJ1-1	TGTGCCAGCAGATCCCCCGGCTCGAACACTGAAGCTTTCTTT	CASRSPGSNTEAFF
TRBV30	-	-	TRBJ2-7	TGTGCCTGGAGGGAGGGCAGCTCCTACGAGCAGTACTTC	CAWREGSSYEQYF
TRBV27	-	TRBD1	TRBJ1-2	TGTGCCAGCAGTTCCTCCAACCCACGGACAGGGGGCGTCTATGGCTACACCTTC	CASSSSNPRTGGVYGYTF
TRBV7-6	-	TRBD2	TRBJ2-3	TGTGCCAGCAGCTTAGGGGGGGGGGAGCAGTATTTT	CASSLGGGEQYF
TRBV28	few	-	TRBJ1-2	TGTGCCAGCAGTTTAATAGGAGGCTACACCTTC	CASSLIGGYTF
TRBV12-3/TRBV12-4	many	-	TRBJ2-3	TGTGCCAGCAGTTTACAGTTATCCACAGATACGCAGTATTTT	CASSLQLSTDTQYF
TRBV7-6	many	-	TRBJ1-2	TGTGCCAGCAGCTTTTTCGCGGAGGTTCCGGGCTACACCTTC	CASSFFAEVPGYTF
TRBV4-3	-	TRBD2	TRBJ2-2	TGCGCCAGCAGCCAAGATGCGGGAGGGTTGACCGGGGAGCTGTTTTTT	CASSQDAGGLTGELFF
TRBV11-2	-	-	TRBJ2-7	TGTGCCAGCAGCACCTACGAGCAGTACTTC	CASSTYEQYF
TRBV3-1	-	TRBD2	TRBJ2-1	TGTGCCAGCAGCCAACTAGCGGGGGGGTACAATGAGCAGTTCTTC	CASSQLAGGYNEQFF
TRBV27	few	-	TRBJ2-6	TGTGCCAGCAGTTTATCGACCTCTGGGGCCAACGTCCTGACTTTC	CASSLSTSGANVLTF
TRBV19	-	-	TRBJ2-7	TGTGCCAGTAGCTCAGGGGTCTCCTACGAGCAGTACTTC	CASSSGVSYEQYF
TRBV15	once	TRBD1	TRBJ1-2	TGTGCCACCAGCGCAGGGGGAGACTATGGCTACACCTTC	CATSAGGDYGYTF
TRBV28	many	-	TRBJ2-4	TGTGCCAGCAGTTTCACGCCAGGGGTGGACAAAAACATTCAGTACTTC	CASSFTPGVDKNIQYF
TRBV14	few	-	TRBJ1-1	TGTGCCAGCAGCCACTTCGGACAGAACACTGAAGCTTTCTTT	CASSHFGQNTEAFF
TRBV29-1	many	-	TRBJ2-2	TGCAGCGTTGAAGATCCGGAGTCAGGGGTCACCGGGGAGCTGTTTTTT	CSVEDPESGVTGELFF
TRBV7-9	many	-	TRBJ2-5	TGTGCCAGCAGCCCACATGGGACTGATAAAGAGACCCAGTACTTC	CASSPHGTDKETQYF
TRBV2	few	-	TRBJ1-1	TGTGCCAGCAGTGTGTCCAGGGGTACTGAAGCTTTCTTT	CASSVSRGTEAFF
TRBV28	-	TRBD2	TRBJ2-7	TGTGCCAGCAGTCTAGCGGGGGCCTACGAGCAGTACTTC	CASSLAGAYEQYF
TRBV7-9	many	-	TRBJ2-3	TGTGCCAGCAGCACTAAAGCGGGTCGGGCAGATACGCAGTATTTT	CASSTKAGRADTQYF
TRBV6-2/TRBV6-3	many	TRBD2	TRBJ2-2	TGTGCCAGCAGTTACGCCTCGGGACTACAATTCACCGGGGAGCTGTTTTTT	CASSYASGLQFTGELFF
TRBV6-8	-	TRBD1	TRBJ2-1	TGTGCCAGCAATTATTCCGGGGGACAGGTTTTTAATGAGCAGTTCTTC	CASNYSGGQVFNEQFF
TRBV3-1	-	TRBD2	TRBJ2-1	TGTGCCAGCAGCCAGCGTTCCGGGACTAGCTCCTACAATGAGCAGTTCTTC	CASSQRSGTSSYNEQFF
TRBV6-2/TRBV6-3	many	TRBD1	TRBJ2-2	TGTGCCAGCACCATTACACGGACAGGGAGCACCGGGGAGCTGTTTTTT	CASTITRTGSTGELFF
TRBV28	-	-	TRBJ1-1	TGTGCCAGCAGTCACCGACTGACAAGCATGAACACTGAAGCTTTCTTT	CASSHRLTSMNTEAFF
TRBV11-3	many	TRBD2	TRBJ2-7	TGTGCCAGCAGCCGCGGACTAGCGGGAGCCCACGAGCAGTACTTC	CASSRGLAGAHEQYF
TRBV20-1	many	-	TRBJ1-5	TGCAGTGCTAGAGGTCGGTTTGGTTCGGATCAGCCCCAGCATTTT	CSARGRFGSDQPQHF
TRBV11-2	few	TRBD2	TRBJ2-3	TGTGCCAGCAGCTTCGAGCGGGAGACAGATACGCAGTATTTT	CASSFERETDTQYF
TRBV12-3/TRBV12-4	many	-	TRBJ2-7	TGTGCCAGCAGCCCAGGACAAGACTACTACGAGCAGTACTTC	CASSPGQDYYEQYF